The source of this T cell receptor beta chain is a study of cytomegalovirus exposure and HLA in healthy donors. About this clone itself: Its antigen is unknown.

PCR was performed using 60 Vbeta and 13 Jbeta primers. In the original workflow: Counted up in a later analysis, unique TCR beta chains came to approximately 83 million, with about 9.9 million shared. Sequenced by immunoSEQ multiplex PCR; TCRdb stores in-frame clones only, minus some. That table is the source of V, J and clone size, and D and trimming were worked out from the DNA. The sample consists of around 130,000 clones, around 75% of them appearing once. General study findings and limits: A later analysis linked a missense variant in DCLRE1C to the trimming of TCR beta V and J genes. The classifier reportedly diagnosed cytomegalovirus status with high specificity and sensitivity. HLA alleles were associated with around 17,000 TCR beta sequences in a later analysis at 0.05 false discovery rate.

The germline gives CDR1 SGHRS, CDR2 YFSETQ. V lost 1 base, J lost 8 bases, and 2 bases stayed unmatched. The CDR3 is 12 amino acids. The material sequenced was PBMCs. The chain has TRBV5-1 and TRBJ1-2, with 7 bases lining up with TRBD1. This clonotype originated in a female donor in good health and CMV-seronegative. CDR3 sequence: CASSLTGVGYTF. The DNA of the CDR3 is TGCGCCAGCAGCTTGACAGGGGTCGGCTACACCTTC.